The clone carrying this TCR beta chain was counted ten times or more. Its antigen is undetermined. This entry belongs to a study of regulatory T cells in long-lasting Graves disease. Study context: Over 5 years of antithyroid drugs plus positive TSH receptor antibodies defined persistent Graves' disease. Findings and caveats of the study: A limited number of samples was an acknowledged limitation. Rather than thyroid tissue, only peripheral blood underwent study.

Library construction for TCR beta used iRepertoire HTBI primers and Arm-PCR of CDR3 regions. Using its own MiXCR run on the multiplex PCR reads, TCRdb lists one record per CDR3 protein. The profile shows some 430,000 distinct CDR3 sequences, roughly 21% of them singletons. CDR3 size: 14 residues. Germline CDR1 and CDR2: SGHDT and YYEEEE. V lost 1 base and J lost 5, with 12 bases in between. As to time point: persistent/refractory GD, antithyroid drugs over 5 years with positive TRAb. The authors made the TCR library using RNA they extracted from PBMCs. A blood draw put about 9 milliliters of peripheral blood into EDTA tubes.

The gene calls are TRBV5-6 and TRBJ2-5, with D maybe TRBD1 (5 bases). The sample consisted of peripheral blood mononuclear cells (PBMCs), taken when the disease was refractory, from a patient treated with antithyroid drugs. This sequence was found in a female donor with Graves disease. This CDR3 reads CASSLYWGGETQYF. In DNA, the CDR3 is TGTGCCAGCAGCTTGTACTGGGGCGGTGAGACCCAGTACTTC. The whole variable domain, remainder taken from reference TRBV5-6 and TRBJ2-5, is DAGVTQSPTHLIKTRGQQVTLRCSPKSGHDTVSWYQQALGQGPQFIFQYYEEEERQRGNFPDRFSGHQFPNYSSELNVNALLLGDSALYLCASSLYWGGETQYFGPGTRLLVL.